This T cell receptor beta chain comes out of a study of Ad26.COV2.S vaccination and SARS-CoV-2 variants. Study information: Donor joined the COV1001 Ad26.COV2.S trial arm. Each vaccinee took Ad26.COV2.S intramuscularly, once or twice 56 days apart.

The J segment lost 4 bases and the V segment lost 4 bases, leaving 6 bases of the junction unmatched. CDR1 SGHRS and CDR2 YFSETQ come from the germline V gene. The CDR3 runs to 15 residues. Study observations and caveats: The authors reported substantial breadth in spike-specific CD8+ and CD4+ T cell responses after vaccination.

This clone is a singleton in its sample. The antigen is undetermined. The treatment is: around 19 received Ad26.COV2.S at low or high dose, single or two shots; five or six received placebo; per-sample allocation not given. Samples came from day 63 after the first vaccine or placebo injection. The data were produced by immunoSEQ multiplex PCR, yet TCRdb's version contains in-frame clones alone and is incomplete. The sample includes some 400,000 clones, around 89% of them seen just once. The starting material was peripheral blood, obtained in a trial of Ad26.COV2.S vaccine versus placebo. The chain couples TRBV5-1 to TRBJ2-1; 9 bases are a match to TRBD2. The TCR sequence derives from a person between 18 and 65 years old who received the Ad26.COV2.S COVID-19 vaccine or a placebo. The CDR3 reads CASSPLAGAYNEQFF. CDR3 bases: TGCGCCAGCAGCCCGTTAGCGGGAGCTTACAATGAGCAGTTCTTC.